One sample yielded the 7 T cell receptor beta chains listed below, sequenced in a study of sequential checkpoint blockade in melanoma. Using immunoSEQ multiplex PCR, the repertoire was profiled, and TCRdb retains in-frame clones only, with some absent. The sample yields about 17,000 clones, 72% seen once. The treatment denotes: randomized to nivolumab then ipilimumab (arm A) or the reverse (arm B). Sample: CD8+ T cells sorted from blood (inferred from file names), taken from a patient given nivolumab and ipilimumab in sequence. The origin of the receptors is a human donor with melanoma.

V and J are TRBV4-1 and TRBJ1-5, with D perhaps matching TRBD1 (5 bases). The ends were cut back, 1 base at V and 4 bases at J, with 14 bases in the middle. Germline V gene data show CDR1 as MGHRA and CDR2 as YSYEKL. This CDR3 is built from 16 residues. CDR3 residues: CASSQGQGLGNQPQHF. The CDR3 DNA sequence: TGCGCCAGCAGCCAAGGCCAGGGCCTGGGGAATCAGCCCCAGCATTTT.

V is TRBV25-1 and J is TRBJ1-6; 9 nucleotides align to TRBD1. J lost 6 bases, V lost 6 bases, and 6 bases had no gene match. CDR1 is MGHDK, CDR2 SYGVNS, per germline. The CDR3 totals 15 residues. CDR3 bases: TGTGCCAGCAGCCGCCGGGACAGGGTTAATTCACCCCTCCACTTT. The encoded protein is CASSRRDRVNSPLHF. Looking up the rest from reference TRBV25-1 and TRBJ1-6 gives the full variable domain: EADIYQTPRYLVIGTGKKITLECSQTMGHDKMYWYQQDPGMELHLIHYSYGVNSTEKGDLSSESTVSRIRTEHFPLTLESARPSHTSQYLCASSRRDRVNSPLHFGNGTRLTVT.

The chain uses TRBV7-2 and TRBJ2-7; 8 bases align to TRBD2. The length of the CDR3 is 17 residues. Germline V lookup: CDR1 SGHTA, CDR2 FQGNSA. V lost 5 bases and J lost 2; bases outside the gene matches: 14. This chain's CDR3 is CASSTHAPSGSTYEQYF. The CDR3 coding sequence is TGTGCCAGCAGCACCCACGCGCCTAGCGGGTCTACCTACGAGCAGTACTTC.

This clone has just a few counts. The CDR3 region has the DNA TGCGCCAGCAGCCAAGAGACTAGGGGTTCGATCCTAGCCAAAAACATTCAGTACTTC. Translation: CASSQETRGSILAKNIQYF. V gene TRBV4-3 combines with J gene TRBJ2-4; weak D call: TRBD2 (6 bases). The V gene's germline CDR1 is LGHNA and CDR2 YSLEER. V was pared by 0 bases and J by 0 bases, with 18 bases between. This CDR3 has 19 amino acids.

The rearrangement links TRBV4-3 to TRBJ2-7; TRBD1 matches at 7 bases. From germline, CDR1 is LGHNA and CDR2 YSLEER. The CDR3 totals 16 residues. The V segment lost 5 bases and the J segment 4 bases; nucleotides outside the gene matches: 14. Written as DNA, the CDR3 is TGCGCCAGCAGCTATTCCCCTGGGACAGAGATATACGAGCAGTACTTC. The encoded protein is CASSYSPGTEIYEQYF.

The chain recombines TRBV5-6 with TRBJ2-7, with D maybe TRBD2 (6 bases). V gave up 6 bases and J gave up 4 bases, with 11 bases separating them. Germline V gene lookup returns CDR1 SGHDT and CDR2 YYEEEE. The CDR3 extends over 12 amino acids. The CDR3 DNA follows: TGTGCCAGCACCTGGGGGGATTACGAGCAGTACTTC. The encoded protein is CASTWGDYEQYF.

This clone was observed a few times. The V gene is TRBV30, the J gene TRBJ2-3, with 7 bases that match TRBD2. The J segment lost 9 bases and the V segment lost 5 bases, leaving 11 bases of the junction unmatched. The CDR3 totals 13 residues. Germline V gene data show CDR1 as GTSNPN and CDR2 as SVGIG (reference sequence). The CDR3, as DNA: TGTGCCTGGGGGGGGACTACACGCGCGACGCAGTATTTT. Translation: CAWGGTTRATQYF.